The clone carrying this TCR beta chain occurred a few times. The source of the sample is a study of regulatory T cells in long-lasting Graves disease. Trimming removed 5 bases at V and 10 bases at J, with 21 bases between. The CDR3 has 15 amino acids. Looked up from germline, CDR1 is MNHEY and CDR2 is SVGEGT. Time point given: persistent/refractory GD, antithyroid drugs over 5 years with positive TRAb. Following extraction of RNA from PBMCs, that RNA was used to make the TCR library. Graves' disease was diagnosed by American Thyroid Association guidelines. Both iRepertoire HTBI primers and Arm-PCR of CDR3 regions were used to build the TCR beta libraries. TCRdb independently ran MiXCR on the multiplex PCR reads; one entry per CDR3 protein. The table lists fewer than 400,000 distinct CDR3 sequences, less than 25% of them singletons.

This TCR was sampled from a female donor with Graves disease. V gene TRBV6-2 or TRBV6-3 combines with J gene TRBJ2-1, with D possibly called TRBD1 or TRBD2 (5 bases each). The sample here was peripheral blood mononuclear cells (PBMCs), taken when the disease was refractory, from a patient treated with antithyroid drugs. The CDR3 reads CASSETFTGWDEQFF. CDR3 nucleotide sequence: TGTGCCAGCAGTGAAACGTTTACCGGGTGGGACGAGCAGTTCTTC.